Here is one T cell receptor (beta chain) with its context. This record comes from a study of blood T cell repertoires in COVID-19. About the research overall: PBMCs, B-cell-depleted T cells, or T cells were the source of the cDNA or gDNA that made up the material.

Here immunoSEQ multiplex PCR was the method, and the copy in TCRdb shows in-frame clones only, minus some. The table shows 130,000 to 150,000 clones, with roughly 90% occurring only once. Germline values: CDR1 MNHEY, CDR2 SVGEGT. The CDR3 has 14 amino acids. The ends were cut back, 6 bases at V and 2 bases at J, with 14 bases in the middle. Participants spanned ages 18 to 89 years and resided in about two dozen US areas. The sequence was obtained from a woman in her thirties with acute COVID-19. The chain combines TRBV6-2 or TRBV6-3 with TRBJ2-7; D may be TRBD1 (6 bases). What was sequenced was PBMCs or T cells enriched from blood (not recorded which). CDR3 amino acids: CASSPGTWAYEQYF. As DNA, the CDR3 is TGTGCCAGCAGCCCCGGGACATGGGCCTACGAGCAGTACTTC.